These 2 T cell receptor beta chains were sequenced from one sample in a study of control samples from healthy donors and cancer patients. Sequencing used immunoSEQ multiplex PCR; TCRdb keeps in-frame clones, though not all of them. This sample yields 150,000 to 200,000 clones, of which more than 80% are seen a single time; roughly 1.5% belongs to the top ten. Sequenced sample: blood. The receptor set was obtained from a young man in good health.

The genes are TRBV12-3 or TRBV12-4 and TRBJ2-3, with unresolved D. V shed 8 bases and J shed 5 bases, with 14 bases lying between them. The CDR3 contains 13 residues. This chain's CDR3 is CASSEPPVDTQYF. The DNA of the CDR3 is TGTGCCAGCTCAGAGCCCCCGGTAGATACGCAGTATTTT.

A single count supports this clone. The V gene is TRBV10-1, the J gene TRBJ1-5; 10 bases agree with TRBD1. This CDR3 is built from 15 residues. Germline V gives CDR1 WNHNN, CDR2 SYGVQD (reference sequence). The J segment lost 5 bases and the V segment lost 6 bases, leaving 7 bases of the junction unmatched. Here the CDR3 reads CASRDGTGVDQPQHF. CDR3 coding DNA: TGCGCCAGCAGGGATGGGACAGGGGTGGATCAGCCCCAGCATTTT.